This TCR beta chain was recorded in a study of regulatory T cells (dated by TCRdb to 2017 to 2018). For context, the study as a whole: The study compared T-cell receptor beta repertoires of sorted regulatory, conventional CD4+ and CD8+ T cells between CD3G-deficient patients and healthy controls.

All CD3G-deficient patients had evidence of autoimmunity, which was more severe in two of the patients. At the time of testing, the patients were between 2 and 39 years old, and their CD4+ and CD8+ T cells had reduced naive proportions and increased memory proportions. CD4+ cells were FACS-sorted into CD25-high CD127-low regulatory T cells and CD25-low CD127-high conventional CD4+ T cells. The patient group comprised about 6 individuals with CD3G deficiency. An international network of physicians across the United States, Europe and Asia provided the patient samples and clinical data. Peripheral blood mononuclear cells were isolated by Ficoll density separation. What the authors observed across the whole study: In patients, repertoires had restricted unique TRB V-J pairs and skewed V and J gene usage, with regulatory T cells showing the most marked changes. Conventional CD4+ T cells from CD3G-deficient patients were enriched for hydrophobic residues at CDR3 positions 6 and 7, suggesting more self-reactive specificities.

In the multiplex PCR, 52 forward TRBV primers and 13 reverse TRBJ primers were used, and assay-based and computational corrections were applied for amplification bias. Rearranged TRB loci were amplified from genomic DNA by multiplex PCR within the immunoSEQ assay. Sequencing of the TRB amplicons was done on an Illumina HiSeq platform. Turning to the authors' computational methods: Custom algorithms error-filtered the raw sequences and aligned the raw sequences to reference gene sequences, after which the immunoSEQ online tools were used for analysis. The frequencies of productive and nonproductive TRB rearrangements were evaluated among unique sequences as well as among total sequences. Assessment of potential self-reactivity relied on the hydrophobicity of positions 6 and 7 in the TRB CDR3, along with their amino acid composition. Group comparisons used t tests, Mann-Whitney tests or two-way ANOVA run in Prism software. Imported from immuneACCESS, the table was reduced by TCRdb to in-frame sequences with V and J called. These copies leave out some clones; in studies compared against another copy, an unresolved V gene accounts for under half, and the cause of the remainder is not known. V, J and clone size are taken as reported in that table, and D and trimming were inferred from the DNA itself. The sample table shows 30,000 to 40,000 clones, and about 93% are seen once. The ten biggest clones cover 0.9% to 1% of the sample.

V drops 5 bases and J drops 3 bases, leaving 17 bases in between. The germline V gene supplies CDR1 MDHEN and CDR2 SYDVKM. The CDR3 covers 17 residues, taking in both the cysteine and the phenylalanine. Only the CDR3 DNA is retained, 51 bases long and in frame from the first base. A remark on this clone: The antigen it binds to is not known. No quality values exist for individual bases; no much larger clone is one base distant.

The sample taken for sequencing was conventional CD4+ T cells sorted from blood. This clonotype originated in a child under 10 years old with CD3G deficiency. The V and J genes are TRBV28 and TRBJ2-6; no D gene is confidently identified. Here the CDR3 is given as CASSPRRHLGGANVLTF. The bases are TGTGCCAGCAGTCCCAGACGGCACCTAGGTGGGGCCAACGTCCTGACTTTC.